This section outlines one T cell receptor (beta chain) sequence together with its context. The protocol was immunoSEQ multiplex PCR, while the TCRdb copy is restricted to in-frame clones and leaves out a portion. The table has more than 5,000 clones, around nine tenths seen once. The germline V gene encodes CDR1 MGHRA and CDR2 YSYEKL. The CDR3 consists of 16 residues. V lost 0 bases and J 0 bases, leaving 10 bases between the germline ends. The data are from a study of graft-versus-host responses after intestinal transplantation. The sequencing here drew on PBMCs, taken 83 days after transplant. The chain links TRBV4-1 to TRBJ2-3; D unresolved. This sequence originates from a human patient who received an intestinal transplant, so some T cells may come from the graft donor. As DNA, the CDR3 is TGCGCCAGCAGCCAAGACCACTCATCTAGCACAGATACGCAGTATTTT. Amino acids: CASSQDHSSSTDTQYF.